The T cell receptor beta chain under discussion was sequenced for a study of Graves' ophthalmopathy and Graves' hyperthyroidism. Findings of the study overall: A model built from 13 signatures distinguished ophthalmopathy from stable hyperthyroidism with about 86% sensitivity and less than 83% specificity.

The study amplified TCR beta CDR3 regions using RNA transcripts. Investigators did first-round RT-PCR with HTBI primers, then second-round multiplex PCR. MiXCR, applied by TCRdb to the multiplex PCR reads, yields one record per CDR3 protein. The sample includes a few hundred thousand distinct CDR3 sequences, about 18% of them seen just once. On this clonotype itself: Its antigen is not identified. A much larger clonotype is one base distant, so this may be a read error.

Isolation of PBMCs was performed using over 9.5 ml of fresh peripheral blood. With 6 bases removed from V and 2 bases from J, the gap between germline ends came to 26 bases. Germline assignment: CDR1 SGHVS and CDR2 FQNEAQ. CDR3 size: 18 residues. V usage is TRBV7-8 and J usage is TRBJ2-7, with D maybe TRBD2 (6 bases). The sequence came from an adult woman with stable Graves' hyperthyroidism. The sequenced material came from peripheral blood. CDR3 sequence (DNA): TGTGCCAGCAGTTCTATCTACGGGACTCCTCCACCGACCTACGAGCAGTACGTC. Translating gives CASSSIYGTPPPTYEQYV.